This T cell receptor (beta chain) was identified during a study of blood T cells in healthy people across ages. Study-level information: Capturing about one barcoded beta molecule per two T cells was achieved by template switching.

V was trimmed by 5 bases and J by 8 bases, leaving 13 bases between them. CDR1 and CDR2 (germline): PRHDT, FYEKMQ (reference sequence). The CDR3 consists of 13 residues. Study-level results: Because sorting was not performed, PBMCs prevented conclusive naive versus antigen-experienced comparison.

As to this clonotype: Its target is not known.

Combining a sample-barcoded 5' primer with a J-beta primer mix, a second PCR ran for about 7 to 11 cycles. TCRdb itself ran the 5' RACE reads through MiXCR, one entry per CDR3 protein. The data show over a million distinct CDR3 sequences, approximately 60% seen once. Material for sequencing was blood. This TCR was recovered from a man between 18 and 35 years old in good health. The J gene is TRBJ2-1, the V gene TRBV13, with a weak D call TRBD2 (6 bases). The CDR3 region is CASSVAWEDEQFF. CDR3 in DNA: TGTGCCAGCAGCGTAGCTTGGGAGGATGAGCAGTTCTTC.